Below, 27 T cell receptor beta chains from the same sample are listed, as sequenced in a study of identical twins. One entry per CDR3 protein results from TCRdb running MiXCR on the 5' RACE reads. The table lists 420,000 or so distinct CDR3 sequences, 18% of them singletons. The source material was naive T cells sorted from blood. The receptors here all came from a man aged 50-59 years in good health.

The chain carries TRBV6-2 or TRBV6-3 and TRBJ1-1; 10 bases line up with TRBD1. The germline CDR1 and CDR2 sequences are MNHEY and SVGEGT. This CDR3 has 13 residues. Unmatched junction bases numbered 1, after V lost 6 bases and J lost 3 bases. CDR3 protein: CASRGTGDTEAFF. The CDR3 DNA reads TGTGCCAGCAGAGGGACAGGGGACACTGAAGCTTTCTTT.

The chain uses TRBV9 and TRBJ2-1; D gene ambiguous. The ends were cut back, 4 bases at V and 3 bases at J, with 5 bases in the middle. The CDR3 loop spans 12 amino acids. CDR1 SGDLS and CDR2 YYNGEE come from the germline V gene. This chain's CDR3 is CASSKNYNEQFF. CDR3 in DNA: TGTGCCAGCAGCAAGAACTACAATGAGCAGTTCTTC.

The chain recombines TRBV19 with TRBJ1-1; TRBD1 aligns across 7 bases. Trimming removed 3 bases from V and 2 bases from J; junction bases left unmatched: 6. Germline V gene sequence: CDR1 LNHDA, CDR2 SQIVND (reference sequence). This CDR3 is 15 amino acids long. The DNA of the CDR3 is TGTGCCAGTAGTATGGCCGGGACAGTTAACACTGAAGCTTTCTTT. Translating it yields CASSMAGTVNTEAFF.

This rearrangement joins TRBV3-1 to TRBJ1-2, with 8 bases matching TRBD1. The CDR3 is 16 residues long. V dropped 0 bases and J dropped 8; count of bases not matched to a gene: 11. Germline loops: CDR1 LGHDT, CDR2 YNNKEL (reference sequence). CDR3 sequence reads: CASSQDLTGGKGGYTF. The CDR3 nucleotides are TGTGCCAGCAGCCAAGATCTAACAGGGGGTAAGGGGGGCTACACCTTC.

The CDR3 spells CGGTPGTEAFF. CDR3 sequence (DNA): TGCGGCGGTACGCCGGGGACTGAAGCTTTCTTT. The chain employs TRBV20-1 and TRBJ1-1; D is undetermined. Germline V lookup: CDR1 DFQATT, CDR2 SNEGSKA (reference sequence). The CDR3 is 11 residues long.

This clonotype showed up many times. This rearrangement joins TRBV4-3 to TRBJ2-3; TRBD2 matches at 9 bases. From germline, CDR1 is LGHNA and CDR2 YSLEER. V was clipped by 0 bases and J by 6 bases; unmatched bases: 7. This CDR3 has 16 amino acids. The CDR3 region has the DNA TGCGCCAGCAGCCAAGAAGGTCTTAGCGGGGGTGATACGCAGTATTTT. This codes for CASSQEGLSGGDTQYF.

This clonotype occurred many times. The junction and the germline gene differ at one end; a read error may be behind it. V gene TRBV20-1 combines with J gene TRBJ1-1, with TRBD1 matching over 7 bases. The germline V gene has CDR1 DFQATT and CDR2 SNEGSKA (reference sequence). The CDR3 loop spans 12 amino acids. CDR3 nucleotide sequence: TGCAGTGTTAGACAGGGAAACACTGAAGCTTTCTTT. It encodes CSVRQGNTEAFF.

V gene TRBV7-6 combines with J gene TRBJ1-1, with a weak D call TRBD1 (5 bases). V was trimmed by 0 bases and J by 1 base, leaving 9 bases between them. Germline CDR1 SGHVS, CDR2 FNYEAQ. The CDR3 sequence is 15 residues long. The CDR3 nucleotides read TGTGCCAGCAGCTTAGCGCGGGACGGGAACACTGAAGCTTTCTTT. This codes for CASSLARDGNTEAFF.

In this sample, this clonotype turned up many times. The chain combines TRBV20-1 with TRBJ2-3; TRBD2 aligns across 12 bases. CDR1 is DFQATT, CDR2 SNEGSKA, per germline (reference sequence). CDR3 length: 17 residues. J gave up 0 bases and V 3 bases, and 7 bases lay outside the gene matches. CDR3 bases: TGCAGTGCTAGGTTAAGGACTAGCGGGGTTAGCACAGATACGCAGTATTTT. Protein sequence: CSARLRTSGVSTDTQYF.

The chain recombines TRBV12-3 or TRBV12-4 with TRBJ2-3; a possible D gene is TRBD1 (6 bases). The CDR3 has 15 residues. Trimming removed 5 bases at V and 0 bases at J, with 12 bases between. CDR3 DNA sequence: TGTGCCAGCAGTCCAGGGACAACTAGCACAGATACGCAGTATTTT. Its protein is CASSPGTTSTDTQYF.

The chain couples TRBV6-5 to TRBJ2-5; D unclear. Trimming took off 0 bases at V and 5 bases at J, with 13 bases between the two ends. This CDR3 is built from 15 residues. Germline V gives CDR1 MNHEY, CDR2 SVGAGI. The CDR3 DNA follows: TGTGCCAGCAGTTACTCGATACTCTCTCCGGAGACCCAGTACTTC. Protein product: CASSYSILSPETQYF.

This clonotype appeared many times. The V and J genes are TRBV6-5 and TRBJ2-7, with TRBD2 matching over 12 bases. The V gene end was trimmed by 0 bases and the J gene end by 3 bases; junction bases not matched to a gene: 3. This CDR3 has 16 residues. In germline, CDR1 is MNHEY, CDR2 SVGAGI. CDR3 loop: CASSYSGLAGSYEQYF. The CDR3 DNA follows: TGTGCCAGCAGTTACTCCGGACTAGCGGGAAGCTACGAGCAGTACTTC.

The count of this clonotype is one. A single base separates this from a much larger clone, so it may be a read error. CDR3 DNA: TGTGCCGGCAGCCCCCCGTTGCGGGCCGTGGGGGATACGCAGTATTTT. Translation: CAGSPPLRAVGDTQYF. The chain carries TRBV11-2 and TRBJ2-3; D perhaps matches TRBD2 (5 bases). The CDR3 runs to 16 residues. Germline-derived CDR1 and CDR2 are SGHAT and FQNNGV.

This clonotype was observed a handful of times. The chain's CDR3 is CASSNGPSYEQYF. Here the CDR3 DNA reads TGCGCCAGCAGCAACGGGCCTTCCTACGAGCAGTACTTC. V gene TRBV5-1 combines with J gene TRBJ2-7; D is ambiguous. Deletions cut 4 bases from V and 1 base from J, with 9 bases between. The CDR3 loop spans 13 amino acids. Per germline, CDR1 SGHRS and CDR2 YFSETQ.

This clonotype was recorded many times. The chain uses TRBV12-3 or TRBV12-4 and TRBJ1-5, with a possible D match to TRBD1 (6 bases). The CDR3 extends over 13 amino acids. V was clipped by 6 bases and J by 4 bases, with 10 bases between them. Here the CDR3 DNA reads TGTGCCAGCAGGACTACAGGGAATCAGCCCCAGCATTTT. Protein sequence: CASRTTGNQPQHF.

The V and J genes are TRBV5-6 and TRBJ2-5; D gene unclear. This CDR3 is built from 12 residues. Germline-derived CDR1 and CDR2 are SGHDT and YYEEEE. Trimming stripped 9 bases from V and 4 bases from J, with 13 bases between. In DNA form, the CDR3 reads TGTGCCACCGCGCTGGGATCAGAGACCCAGTACTTC. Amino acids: CATALGSETQYF.

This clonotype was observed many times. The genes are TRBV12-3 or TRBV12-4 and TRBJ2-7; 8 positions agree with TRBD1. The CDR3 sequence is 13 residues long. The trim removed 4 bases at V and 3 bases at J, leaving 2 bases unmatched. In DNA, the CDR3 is TGTGCCAGCAGTTGGGGACAGGACTACGAGCAGTACTTC. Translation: CASSWGQDYEQYF.

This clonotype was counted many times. CDR3 in amino acids: CASSYSIPLAGGDNEQFF. In DNA form, the CDR3 reads TGTGCCAGCAGTTACTCGATCCCCCTAGCGGGGGGGGACAATGAGCAGTTCTTC. The V call is TRBV6-5, the J call TRBJ2-1; 12 positions agree with TRBD2. The germline V gene encodes CDR1 MNHEY and CDR2 SVGAGI. V lost 0 bases and J lost 5; bases outside the gene matches: 8. CDR3 length: 18 amino acids.

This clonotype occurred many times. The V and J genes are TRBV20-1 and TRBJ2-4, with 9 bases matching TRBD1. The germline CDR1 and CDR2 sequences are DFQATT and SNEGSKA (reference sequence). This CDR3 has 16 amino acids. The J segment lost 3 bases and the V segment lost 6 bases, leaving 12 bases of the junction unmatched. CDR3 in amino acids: CSARNTGGLGKNIQYF. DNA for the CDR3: TGCAGTGCAAGGAACACAGGGGGCTTGGGCAAAAACATTCAGTACTTC.

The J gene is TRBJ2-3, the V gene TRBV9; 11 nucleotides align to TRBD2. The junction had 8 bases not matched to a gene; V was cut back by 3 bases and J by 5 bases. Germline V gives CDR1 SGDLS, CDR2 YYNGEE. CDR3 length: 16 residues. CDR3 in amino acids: CASSAVTGTSGDTQYF. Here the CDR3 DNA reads TGTGCCAGCAGCGCCGTAACCGGGACTAGCGGAGATACGCAGTATTTT.

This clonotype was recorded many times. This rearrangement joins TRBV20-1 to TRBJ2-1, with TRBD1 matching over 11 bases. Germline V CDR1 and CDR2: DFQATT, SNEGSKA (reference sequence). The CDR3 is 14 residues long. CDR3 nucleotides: TGCAGCTTGCGGGGACAGGGGGCCTACAATGAGCAGTTCTTC. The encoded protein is CSLRGQGAYNEQFF.

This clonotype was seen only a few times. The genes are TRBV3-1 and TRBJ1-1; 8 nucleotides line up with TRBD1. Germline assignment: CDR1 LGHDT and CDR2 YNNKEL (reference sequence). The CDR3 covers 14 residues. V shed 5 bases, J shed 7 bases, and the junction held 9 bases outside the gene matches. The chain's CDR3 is CASSLRTGNSEAFF. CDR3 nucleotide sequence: TGTGCCAGCAGCTTGAGGACAGGGAATAGTGAAGCTTTCTTT. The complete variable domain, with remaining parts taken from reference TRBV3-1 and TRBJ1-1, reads DTAVSQTPKYLVTQMGNDKSIKCEQNLGHDTMYWYKQDSKKFLKIMFSYNNKELIINETVPNRFSPKSPDKAHLNLHINSLELGDSAVYFCASSLRTGNSEAFFGQGTRLTVV.

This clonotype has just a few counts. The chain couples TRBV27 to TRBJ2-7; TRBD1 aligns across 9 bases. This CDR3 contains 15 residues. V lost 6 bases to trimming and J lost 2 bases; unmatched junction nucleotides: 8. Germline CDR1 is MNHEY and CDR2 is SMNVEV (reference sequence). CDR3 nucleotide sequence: TGTGCCAGCAGACGACGACAGGGGGGGCCCTACGAGCAGTACTTC. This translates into CASRRRQGGPYEQYF.

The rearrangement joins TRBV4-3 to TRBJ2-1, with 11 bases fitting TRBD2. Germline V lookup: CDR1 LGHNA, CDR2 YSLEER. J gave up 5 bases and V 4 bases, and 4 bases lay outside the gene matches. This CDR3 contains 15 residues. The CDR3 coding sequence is TGCGCCAGCAGCCGCGGGACTAGCGGTGACAATGAGCAGTTCTTC. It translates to CASSRGTSGDNEQFF.

Written as DNA, the CDR3 is TGCAGCGTTGAAGTTGAGGGGTACACCGGGGAGCTGTTTTTT. Encoded protein: CSVEVEGYTGELFF. The chain combines TRBV29-1 with TRBJ2-2; either TRBD1 or TRBD2 may supply D (5 bases each). Trimming left V 1 base short and J 3 bases short, with 9 bases between. Germline CDR1 SQVTM, CDR2 ANQGSEA. The CDR3 is 14 residues long.

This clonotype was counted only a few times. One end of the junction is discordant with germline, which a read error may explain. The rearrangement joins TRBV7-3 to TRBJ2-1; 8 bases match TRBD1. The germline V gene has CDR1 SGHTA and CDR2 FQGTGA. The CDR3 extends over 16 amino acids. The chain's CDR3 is CASSLTFGQGGIEQFF. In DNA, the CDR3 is TGTGCCAGTAGCTTAACGTTCGGACAGGGAGGTATTGAGCAGTTCTTC.

CDR3 residues: CAIKGLSTDTQYF. As DNA, the CDR3 is TGTGCCATCAAGGGCCTCAGCACAGATACGCAGTATTTT. V is TRBV10-3 and J is TRBJ2-3; the D is unclear. The germline gives CDR1 ENHRY, CDR2 SYGVKD. The length of the CDR3 is 13 residues. The ends were cut back, 7 bases at V and 0 bases at J, with 8 bases in the middle.